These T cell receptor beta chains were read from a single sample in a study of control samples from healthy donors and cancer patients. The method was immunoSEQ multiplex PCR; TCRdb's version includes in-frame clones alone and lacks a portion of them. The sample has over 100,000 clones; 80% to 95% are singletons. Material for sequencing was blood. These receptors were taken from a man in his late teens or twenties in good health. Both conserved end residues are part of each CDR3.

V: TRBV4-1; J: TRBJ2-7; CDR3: CASSQGSATSSYEQYF
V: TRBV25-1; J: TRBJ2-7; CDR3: CASSDIAGEQYF
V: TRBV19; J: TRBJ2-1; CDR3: CASSQLTDNEQFF
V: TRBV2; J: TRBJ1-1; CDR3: CASSERGAAFF
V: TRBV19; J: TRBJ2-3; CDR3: CASSIAGRNTDTQYF
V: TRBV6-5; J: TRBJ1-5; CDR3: CASATGSYSNQPQHF
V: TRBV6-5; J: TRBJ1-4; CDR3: CASSYLSSQGDEKLFF
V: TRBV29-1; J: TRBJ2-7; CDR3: CSVEGGDRAPEQYF
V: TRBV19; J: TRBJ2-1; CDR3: CASWDRGDEQFF
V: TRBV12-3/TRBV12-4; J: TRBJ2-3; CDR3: CASSLEASDTQYF
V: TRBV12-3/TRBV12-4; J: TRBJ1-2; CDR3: CASSLRGDGYTF
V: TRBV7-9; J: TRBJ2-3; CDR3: CASSGTGTDTQYF
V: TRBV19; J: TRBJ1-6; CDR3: CASSSSSYNSPLHF
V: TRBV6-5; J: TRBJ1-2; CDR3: CASSLIGGTGGYTF
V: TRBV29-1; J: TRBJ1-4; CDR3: CSVARGEKLFF
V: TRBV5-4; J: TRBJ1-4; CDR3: CASSLIKAGVYEKLFF
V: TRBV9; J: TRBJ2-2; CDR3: CASSSSRGTGELFF
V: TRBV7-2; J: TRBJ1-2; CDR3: CASRDTGSYGYTF
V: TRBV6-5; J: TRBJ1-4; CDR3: CASGWASGPEKLFF
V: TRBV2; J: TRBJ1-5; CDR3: CASRSLPLRNSNQPQHF
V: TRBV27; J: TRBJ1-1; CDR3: CASSLGIHTEAFF
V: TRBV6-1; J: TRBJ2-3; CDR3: CASSDPGVTDTQYF
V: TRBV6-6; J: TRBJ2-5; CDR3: CASSYSRGSYQETQYF
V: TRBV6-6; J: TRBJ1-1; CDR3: CASSYDTEAFF